Reported below is one T cell receptor beta chain. The antigen is unknown. 5'RACE template switching generated TCR cDNA, adding a universal primer site and UMIs. TCRdb re-analysed the 5' RACE reads in MiXCR, keeping a single row per CDR3 protein. Found here are fewer than 400,000 distinct CDR3 sequences, 6.2% of them singletons; the top ten hold approximately 16%. The data were obtained in a study of T cells after yellow fever vaccination. At the level of the study: The authors prepared low-cell-number fractions using SMART-Seq v4 Ultra Low Input.

Study-wide results and caveats: Only a small proportion of the clonotypes turned up in both the CD4 and the CD8 compartments, likely arising from convergent recombination. In post-booster samples, most primary-vaccination clones reappeared (about 95% CD4, 70% to 90% CD8).

The germline V gene has CDR1 DFQATT and CDR2 SNEGSKA (reference sequence). The CDR3 is 15 amino acids. V lost 1 base and J 3 bases, leaving 13 bases between the germline ends. The J gene is TRBJ2-1, the V gene TRBV20-1, with D unclear. This sample comprised PBMCs, obtained 5 days after the yellow fever booster vaccination. The source of this sequence is a man aged 25-45 years who received the YFV17D yellow fever vaccine. The CDR3 spells CSARVYSHYYNEQFF. CDR3 sequence (DNA): TGCAGTGCTAGAGTTTACAGTCACTACTACAATGAGCAGTTCTTC.